These 25 T cell receptor beta chains came from one sample sequenced in a study of T cells in Graves' hyperthyroidism and ophthalmopathy. TCR beta CDR3 sequences were amplified from RNA transcripts. RT-PCR in the first round (using the HTBI primer set) targeted the TCR CDR3. In TCRdb, the multiplex PCR reads were re-called with MiXCR into one record per CDR3 protein. The sample includes under 300,000 distinct CDR3 sequences, around a quarter of them seen just once. Sequenced material: blood. The receptors shown here come from a man aged 35-49 years with Graves' hyperthyroidism that later progressed to Graves' ophthalmopathy.

The chain combines TRBV5-1 with TRBJ2-7; either TRBD1 or TRBD2 may fit D (5 bases each). Deletions cut 0 bases from V and 1 base from J, with 17 bases between. The CDR3 runs 17 residues. Germline CDR1 is SGHRS and CDR2 is YFSETQ. DNA for the CDR3: TGCGCCAGCAGCTTGGCCTCCCCGGGACGGTCATCCTACGAGCAGTACTTC. It yields the protein CASSLASPGRSSYEQYF.

At least ten counts were recorded for this clonotype. The rearrangement links TRBV4-2 to TRBJ2-3; 10 bases align to TRBD2. Germline CDR1 LGHNA, CDR2 YNFKEQ. There are 15 residues in the CDR3. V lost 3 bases to trimming and J lost 4 bases; unmatched junction nucleotides: 4. The chain's CDR3 is CASSQLAGVADTQYF. The CDR3 DNA sequence: TGTGCCAGCAGCCAGCTAGCGGGAGTCGCAGATACGCAGTATTTT.

The rearrangement uses TRBV12-3 or TRBV12-4 and TRBJ1-2; TRBD1 might be the D (6 bases). CDR3 size: 13 residues. Trimming cost V 7 bases and J 4 bases, with 13 bases left between them. The CDR3 protein is CASTTGYGYGYTF. The CDR3 DNA sequence: TGTGCCAGCACCACAGGGTACGGCTATGGCTACACCTTC.

This sequence joins TRBV28 and TRBJ2-7, with TRBD2 identical over 10 bases. V dropped 8 bases and J dropped 2; count of bases not matched to a gene: 9. Germline values: CDR1 MDHEN, CDR2 SYDVKM. This CDR3 spans 15 amino acids. The CDR3 loop reads CASHLSGRAAYEQYF. In DNA, the CDR3 is TGTGCCAGCCATTTAAGCGGGAGGGCCGCCTACGAGCAGTACTTC.

This chain uses TRBV15 with TRBJ2-2, with TRBD1 matching 7 bases. The CDR3 is made up of 14 amino acids. Germline CDR1 LNHNV, CDR2 YYDKDF (reference sequence). Trimming took 3 bases from V and 6 from J; bases not matched to a gene: 4. The CDR3 nucleotides read TGTGCCACCAGCAGTAACAGGGGATCCGGGGAGCTGTTTTTT. It specifies CATSSNRGSGELFF.

This clonotype was seen ten or more times. This rearrangement joins TRBV28 to TRBJ2-7; D tentatively fits TRBD1 or TRBD2 (5 bases each). This CDR3 region has 15 residues. Trimming took 6 bases from V and 2 from J, leaving 17 bases between them. Germline-derived CDR1 and CDR2 are MDHEN and SYDVKM. Here the CDR3 DNA reads TGTGCCAGCAGCTCCCCCGGGGCGGTACCCTACGAGCAGTACTTC. It translates to CASSSPGAVPYEQYF.

This clonotype occurred many times. The genes are TRBV12-3 or TRBV12-4 and TRBJ1-2; D gene unclear. Trimming cost V 10 bases and J 2 bases, with 11 bases left between them. The CDR3 totals 12 residues. CDR3 nucleotides: TGTGCCACCCACGGGAGGAACTATGGCTACACCTTC. Residues: CATHGRNYGYTF.

This clonotype was detected ten times or more. In DNA form, the CDR3 reads TGTGCCAGCAGTTTTAATAGAGGGGCTAGCGAGCAGTACTTC. This codes for CASSFNRGASEQYF. The chain recombines TRBV12-3 or TRBV12-4 with TRBJ2-7; either TRBD1 or TRBD2 may supply D (5 bases each). The CDR3 length is 14 residues. V lost 3 bases and J lost 6, with 15 bases in between.

This clonotype has only a few counts. CDR3 residues: CASTKRGIMKETQYF. CDR3 DNA sequence: TGTGCCAGCACTAAACGGGGGATTATGAAAGAGACCCAGTACTTC. The chain couples TRBV3-1 to TRBJ2-5, with D tentatively TRBD2 (6 bases). Trimming removed 7 bases from V and 3 bases from J, with 18 bases in between. Germline CDR1 and CDR2: LGHDT and YNNKEL (reference sequence). This CDR3 is 15 amino acids long.

V usage is TRBV7-8 and J usage is TRBJ2-5, with D possibly TRBD1 on 6 matching bases. Germline V lookup: CDR1 SGHVS, CDR2 FQNEAQ. The CDR3 has 14 residues. Trimming removed 2 bases at V and 2 bases at J, with 9 bases between. The CDR3: CASSLRTEQETQYF. The CDR3 bases are TGTGCCAGCAGCTTACGGACAGAGCAAGAGACCCAGTACTTC.

The rearrangement uses TRBV6-5 and TRBJ1-3, with D maybe TRBD1 (5 bases). With 7 bases removed from V and 0 bases from J, the gap between germline ends came to 16 bases. This CDR3 contains 16 residues. Germline V lookup: CDR1 MNHEY, CDR2 SVGAGI. CDR3 in DNA: TGTGCCAGCATTTTAGAACAGGTTCGCTCTGGAAACACCATATATTTT. Its translation: CASILEQVRSGNTIYF.

This clonotype showed up many times. This sequence joins TRBV12-3 or TRBV12-4 and TRBJ2-7; 9 bases fit TRBD1. V lost 6 bases to trimming and J lost 5 bases; unmatched junction nucleotides: 11. The CDR3 consists of 15 residues. CDR3 protein: CASSRAGTGLHEQYF. The CDR3 nucleotides read TGTGCCAGCAGCCGTGCCGGGACAGGGCTCCACGAGCAGTACTTC.

This chain uses TRBV4-1 with TRBJ2-6; D possibly uses TRBD1 or TRBD2 (5 bases each). V shed 4 bases and J shed 0 bases, with 16 bases lying between them. The CDR3 is made up of 18 amino acids. Germline loops: CDR1 MGHRA, CDR2 YSYEKL. The DNA of the CDR3 is TGCGCCAGCAGCCGCCATACGGGACGTAACTCTGGGGCCAACGTCCTGACTTTC. Its protein is CASSRHTGRNSGANVLTF.

The J gene is TRBJ2-7, the V gene TRBV10-3, with a weak D call TRBD1 (6 bases). The germline V gene encodes CDR1 ENHRY and CDR2 SYGVKD. Trimming removed 3 bases at V and 5 bases at J, with 17 bases between. The CDR3 loop spans 15 amino acids. The CDR3 nucleotides read TGTGCCATCAGTGACGGTACAGGGTCCGGACACGAGCAGTACTTC. Translating gives CAISDGTGSGHEQYF.

This clonotype was picked up one time. V usage is TRBV12-3 or TRBV12-4 and J usage is TRBJ1-1; 9 bases match TRBD1. V lost 5 bases, J lost 3 bases, and 13 bases stayed unmatched. The CDR3 is 17 amino acids. The CDR3 DNA reads as TGTGCCAGCAGTACAAGGATGGGACAGGGTATCGACACTGAAGCTTTCTTT. Amino acid sequence: CASSTRMGQGIDTEAFF.

This clonotype was seen just once. An end of the junction differs from the germline gene, which may be a read error. This sequence joins TRBV20-1 and TRBJ2-7; 10 positions agree with TRBD1. The germline V gene encodes CDR1 DFQATT and CDR2 SNEGSKA (reference sequence). This CDR3 comprises 14 residues. CDR3 sequence: CSATKGQGSVLPPF. CDR3 DNA sequence: TGCAGTGCTACCAAGGGACAGGGGTCGGTTCTTCCCCCTTTC.

This clonotype was seen at least ten times. The chain combines TRBV20-1 with TRBJ2-7; D may be TRBD1 or TRBD2 (5 bases each). The CDR3 length is 15 residues. Germline V gene sequence: CDR1 DFQATT, CDR2 SNEGSKA (reference sequence). V was trimmed by 5 bases and J by 6 bases, leaving 23 bases between them. The CDR3 loop reads CSASSSGTALAEQYF. The DNA for the CDR3 is TGCAGTGCTTCATCTTCCGGGACCGCACTTGCCGAGCAGTACTTC.

This clonotype has a count of ten or more. The rearrangement uses TRBV19 and TRBJ2-2; 12 bases fit TRBD2. The CDR3 totals 15 residues. The ends lost 2 bases at V and 6 bases at J; junction bases unmatched: 1. Germline V lookup: CDR1 LNHDA, CDR2 SQIVND (reference sequence). CDR3 amino acids: CASSILAGGSGELFF. The CDR3 DNA follows: TGTGCCAGTAGTATACTAGCGGGAGGGTCCGGGGAGCTGTTTTTT.

A few counts support this clonotype. The genes are TRBV30 and TRBJ1-1; possibly TRBD1 for D (6 bases). V gave up 5 bases and J gave up 8 bases, with 12 bases separating them. The CDR3 totals 11 residues. The V gene's germline CDR1 is GTSNPN and CDR2 SVGIG (reference sequence). CDR3 sequence reads: CAWLGQQEAFF. The CDR3 nucleotides are TGTGCCTGGCTCGGACAGCAAGAAGCTTTCTTT.

This clonotype came up many times. This rearrangement joins TRBV12-3 or TRBV12-4 to TRBJ2-6; TRBD1 matches at 8 bases. The trim removed 6 bases at V and 0 bases at J, leaving 13 bases unmatched. The CDR3 has 19 amino acids. As DNA, the CDR3 is TGTGCCAGCAGCTTGCGGACAGGGCGAACTTCCTCTGGGGCCAACGTCCTGACTTTC. This encodes CASSLRTGRTSSGANVLTF.

This clonotype was counted at least ten times. This chain joins TRBV12-3 or TRBV12-4 and TRBJ2-7; TRBD1 agrees at 8 bases. The J segment lost 5 bases and the V segment lost 6 bases, leaving 6 bases of the junction unmatched. This CDR3 is 13 amino acids long. CDR3 loop: CASRPDRADEQYF. In DNA, the CDR3 is TGTGCCAGCAGACCGGACAGGGCGGACGAGCAGTACTTC.

This clonotype came up many times. V gene TRBV10-3 combines with J gene TRBJ1-1; no clear D. In germline, CDR1 is ENHRY, CDR2 SYGVKD. This CDR3 comprises 13 residues. Trimming pared 7 bases from V and 2 bases from J, leaving 11 bases between. The CDR3 DNA is TGTGCCATCACCTACGGACGAAACACTGAAGCTTTCTTT. It yields the protein CAITYGRNTEAFF.

There are many counts of this clonotype. This rearrangement joins TRBV6-5 to TRBJ2-7; D is ambiguous. V shed 0 bases and J shed 2 bases, with 11 bases lying between them. The CDR3 extends over 15 amino acids. The germline CDR1 and CDR2 sequences are MNHEY and SVGAGI. CDR3 coding DNA: TGTGCCAGCAGTTACTCCCTCGAGAGCCCCTACGAGCAGTACTTC. Its translation: CASSYSLESPYEQYF.

This clonotype occurred many times. V is TRBV12-3 or TRBV12-4 and J is TRBJ2-5; 7 bases match TRBD2. The V segment lost 2 bases and the J segment 5 bases; nucleotides outside the gene matches: 11. The CDR3 length is 16 residues. The CDR3 loop reads CASSLLGTPGGETQYF. The CDR3 DNA reads as TGTGCCAGCAGTTTACTCGGTACCCCCGGGGGGGAGACCCAGTACTTC.

This clonotype was counted between two and nine times. CDR3 coding DNA: TGCGCCAGCAGCTTCGAGGGGGAAGCTTTCTTT. Its protein is CASSFEGEAFF. This chain uses TRBV5-1 with TRBJ1-1, with D possibly TRBD1 on 5 matching bases. Germline CDR1 and CDR2: SGHRS and YFSETQ. V gave up 2 bases and J gave up 8 bases, with 7 bases separating them. The CDR3 has 11 amino acids.